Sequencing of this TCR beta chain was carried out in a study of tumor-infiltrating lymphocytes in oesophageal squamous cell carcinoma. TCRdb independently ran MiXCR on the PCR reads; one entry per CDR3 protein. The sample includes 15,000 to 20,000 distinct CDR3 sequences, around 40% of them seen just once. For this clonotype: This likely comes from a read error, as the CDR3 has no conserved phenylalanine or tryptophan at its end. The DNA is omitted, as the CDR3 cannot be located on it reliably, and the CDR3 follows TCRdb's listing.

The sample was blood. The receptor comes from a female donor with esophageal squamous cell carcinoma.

The CDR3 is CASSVDSRGDYGYTFGP. The rearrangement uses TRBV7-6 and TRBJ2-3; the D call of TRBD1 is as the table states it, not checked on the DNA. The CDR3 numbers 17 amino acids, ends counted. CDR1 SGHVS and CDR2 FNYEAQ come from the germline V gene.